This TCR beta chain comes out of a study of monozygotic twins with inflammatory bowel disease. TCRdb reprocessed the 5' RACE reads and reports one entry per CDR3 protein, with no DNA. Recorded for this sample: roughly 330,000 distinct CDR3 sequences. The CDR3 is made up of 15 amino acids. Germline CDR1 MNHEY, CDR2 SVGEGT. The sequence derives from a human donor with ulcerative colitis or Crohn's disease, or a healthy co-twin of an affected twin (not recorded which). Sample: blood. The V gene is TRBV6-2 or TRBV6-3, the J gene TRBJ2-2. The CDR3 spells CASSYPTLNTGELFF.